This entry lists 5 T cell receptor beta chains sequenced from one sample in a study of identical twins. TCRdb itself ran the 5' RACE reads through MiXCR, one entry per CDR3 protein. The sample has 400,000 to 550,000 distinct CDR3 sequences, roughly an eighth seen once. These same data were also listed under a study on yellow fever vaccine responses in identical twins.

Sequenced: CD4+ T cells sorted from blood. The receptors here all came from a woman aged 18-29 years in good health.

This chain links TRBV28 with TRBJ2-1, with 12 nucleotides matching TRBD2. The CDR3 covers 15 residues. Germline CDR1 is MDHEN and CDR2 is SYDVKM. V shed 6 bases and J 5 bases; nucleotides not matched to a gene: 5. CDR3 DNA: TGTGCCAGCAGCCTAGGACTAGCGGGACACAATGAGCAGTTCTTC. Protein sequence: CASSLGLAGHNEQFF.

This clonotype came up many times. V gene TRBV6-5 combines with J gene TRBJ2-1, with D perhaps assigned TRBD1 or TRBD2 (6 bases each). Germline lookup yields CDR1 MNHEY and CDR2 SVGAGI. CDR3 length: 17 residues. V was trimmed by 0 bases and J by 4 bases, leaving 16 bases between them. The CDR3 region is CASSYSGTRGVYNEQFF. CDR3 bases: TGTGCCAGCAGTTACTCGGGAACTAGGGGGGTATACAATGAGCAGTTCTTC.

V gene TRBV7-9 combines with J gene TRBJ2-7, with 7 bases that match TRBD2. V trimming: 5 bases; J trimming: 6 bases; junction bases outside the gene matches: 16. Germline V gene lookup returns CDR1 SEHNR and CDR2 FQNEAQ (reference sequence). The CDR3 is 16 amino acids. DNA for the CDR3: TGTGCCAGCAGCCCCAAGGGCGGGAGTGGCGTTCGCGAGCAGTACTTC. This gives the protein CASSPKGGSGVREQYF.

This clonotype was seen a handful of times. The CDR3, as DNA: TGTGCCAGCTCACCCGGACCGACAACCGGGGAGCTGTTTTTT. This encodes CASSPGPTTGELFF. The chain joins TRBV18 to TRBJ2-2; D remains unclear. Trimming took 3 bases from V and 5 from J, leaving 10 bases between them. The CDR3 runs 14 residues. Germline V CDR1 and CDR2: KGHSH, LQKENI.

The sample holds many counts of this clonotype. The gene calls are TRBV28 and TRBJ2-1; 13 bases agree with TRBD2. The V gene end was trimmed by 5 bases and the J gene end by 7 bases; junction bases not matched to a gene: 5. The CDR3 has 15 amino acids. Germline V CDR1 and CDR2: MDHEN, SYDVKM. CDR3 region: CASSALAGGRNEQFF. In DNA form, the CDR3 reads TGTGCCAGCAGTGCACTAGCGGGGGGGCGTAATGAGCAGTTCTTC.